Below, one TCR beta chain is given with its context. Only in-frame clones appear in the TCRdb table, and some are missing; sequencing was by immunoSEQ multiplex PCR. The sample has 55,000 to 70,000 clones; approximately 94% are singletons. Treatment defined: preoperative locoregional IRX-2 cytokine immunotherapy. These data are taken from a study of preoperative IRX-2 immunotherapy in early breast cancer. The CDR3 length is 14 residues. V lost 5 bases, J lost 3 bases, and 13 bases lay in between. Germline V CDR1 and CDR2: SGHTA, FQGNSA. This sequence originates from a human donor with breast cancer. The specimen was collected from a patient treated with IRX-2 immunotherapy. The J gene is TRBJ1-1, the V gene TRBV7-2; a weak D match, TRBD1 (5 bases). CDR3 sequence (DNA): TGTGCCAGCAGCGTTGACAGAGGGCACACTGAAGCTTTCTTT. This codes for CASSVDRGHTEAFF.